These T cell receptor beta chains were read from a single sample in a study of early T cells in non-severe SARS-CoV-2 infection. Via MiXCR, TCRdb re-called the 5' RACE reads, giving one row per CDR3 protein. The profile shows about 45,000 distinct CDR3 sequences, around 10% of them singletons. The sample taken for sequencing was whole blood. The receptors stem from an adult who was a healthcare worker with PCR-confirmed SARS-CoV-2 infection or an uninfected control (not recorded which). Both conserved end residues are trimmed from each CDR3.

8 TRBV6-2/TRBV6-3 ASSDYEQY
12 TRBV7-2 ASSFNGAASEQY
15 TRBV6-1 ASSHSGVAAPTDTQY
14 TRBV11-2 ASSSADRGRYEKLF
14 TRBV19 ASSIEQVRLAGELF
9 TRBV11-1 ASSALDTQY
13 TRBV10-3 AISPGLAVSYEQY
12 TRBV7-2 ASSLNQGGYEQY
16 TRBV7-6 ASSSGLARERGTDTQY
13 TRBV18 ASSPAWGLRNEQF
13 TRBV7-9 ASSFPSGVGTEAF
10 TRBV20-1 SARDSLAPQY
10 TRBV5-1 ASSLERDTQY
15 TRBV29-1 SVEEFAGGPGANVLT
15 TRBV12-3/TRBV12-4 ASSFQPLRGWANVLT